The 14 T cell receptor beta chains given below trace back to one sample, sequenced in a study of T cell responses to AZD1222 COVID-19 vaccine. This table comes from immunoSEQ multiplex PCR, and its TCRdb copy is limited to in-frame clones, with some not included. The data contain approximately 160,000 clones, approximately 88% of them singletons. The starting material was peripheral blood, obtained on day 0 of AZD1222 vaccination. The receptors derive from an adult in good health.

CDR3 coding DNA: TGTGCCAGCAGTTTGAACACCGGGGAGCTGTTTTTT. It specifies CASSLNTGELFF. The J gene is TRBJ2-2, the V gene TRBV27; D unresolved. The ends were cut back, 3 bases at V and 1 base at J, with 0 bases in the middle. Germline V gene lookup returns CDR1 MNHEY and CDR2 SMNVEV (reference sequence). The CDR3 runs to 12 residues.

V is TRBV10-1 and J is TRBJ2-1; unclear D gene. CDR3 length: 15 residues. Germline CDR1 WNHNN, CDR2 SYGVQD (reference sequence). Trimming removed 6 bases from V and 0 bases from J, with 12 bases in between. The CDR3 region is CASRPTRTSYNEQFF. The CDR3, as DNA: TGCGCCAGCAGACCGACGCGAACCTCCTACAATGAGCAGTTCTTC.

The CDR3 sequence: CASSQDPGKCSYEQYF. Written as DNA, the CDR3 is TGTGCCAGCAGCCAAGATCCGGGTAAGTGTTCCTACGAGCAGTACTTC. The chain has TRBV14 and TRBJ2-7; D is unclear. The V end was cut by 0 bases, the J end by 1 base, with 13 bases between. The CDR3 runs to 16 residues. Germline CDR1 SGHDN, CDR2 FVKESK.

The chain employs TRBV7-2 and TRBJ2-1; D not certain. CDR3 size: 11 residues. The V gene's germline CDR1 is SGHTA and CDR2 FQGNSA. V dropped 4 bases and J dropped 7 bases, with 5 bases sitting between them. The CDR3, as DNA: TGTGCCAGCAGCTCGACAAATGAGCAGTTCTTC. The encoded protein is CASSSTNEQFF.

This clone has just a few counts. The CDR3 region is CASSRERDIYYNEQFF. CDR3 in DNA: TGTGCCAGCAGCCGAGAGCGGGATATATACTACAATGAGCAGTTCTTC. The chain is built from TRBV4-2 and TRBJ2-1; 7 bases align to TRBD2. V lost 4 bases and J lost 3; bases outside the gene matches: 9. CDR1 and CDR2 from the germline V gene are LGHNA and YNFKEQ. This CDR3 is 16 amino acids long.

This rearrangement joins TRBV6-2 or TRBV6-3 to TRBJ2-2, with 13 bases aligning to TRBD2. CDR3 length: 19 residues. The junction had 11 bases not matched to a gene; V was cut back by 0 bases and J by 7 bases. Germline V gene sequence: CDR1 MNHEY, CDR2 SVGEGT. The CDR3 here is CASSYSQLAGGLESGELFF. Written as DNA, the CDR3 is TGTGCCAGCAGTTACTCGCAACTAGCGGGAGGGCTTGAGAGCGGGGAGCTGTTTTTT.

The V gene is TRBV15, the J gene TRBJ2-3, with D unclear. This CDR3 spans 14 amino acids. Trimming cost V 1 base and J 7 bases, with 12 bases left between them. Germline CDR1 reads LNHNV; CDR2 reads YYDKDF (reference sequence). The CDR3 DNA sequence: TGTGCCACCAGCAGAGGAGGCTTGGGGAATACGCAGTATTTT. Protein: CATSRGGLGNTQYF.

The rearrangement joins TRBV12-3 or TRBV12-4 to TRBJ1-1, with a tentative D call TRBD1 (5 bases). Trimming removed 6 bases at V and 8 bases at J, with 13 bases between. The CDR3 is made up of 12 amino acids. The CDR3 protein is CASSLHGGEAFF. CDR3 nucleotide sequence: TGTGCCAGCAGCCTCCATGGGGGGGAAGCTTTCTTT.

The CDR3 sequence: CASSQDFREHSYTF. CDR3 DNA: TGCGCCAGCAGCCAAGATTTCCGGGAACATAGCTACACCTTC. The chain joins TRBV4-3 to TRBJ1-2, with D unclear. Germline V lookup: CDR1 LGHNA, CDR2 YSLEER. This CDR3 region has 14 residues. The V end lost 0 bases, the J end lost 9 bases, and 14 bases lay between the germline ends.

The CDR3 DNA sequence: TGCGCCAGCAGCTTATTAGCCCAAGAGACCCAGTACTTC. Its protein product is CASSLLAQETQYF. This chain connects TRBV5-1 to TRBJ2-5; D remains unclear. Germline V gene lookup returns CDR1 SGHRS and CDR2 YFSETQ. There are 13 residues in the CDR3. Between the trimmed V and J ends, which lost 2 bases and 1 base, there was a span of 6 bases. The full variable domain, completed using reference TRBV5-1 and TRBJ2-5, is KAGVTQTPRYLIKTRGQQVTLSCSPISGHRSVSWYQQTPGQGLQFLFEYFSETQRNKGNFPGRFSGRQFSNSRSEMNVSTLELGDSALYLCASSLLAQETQYFGPGTRLLVL.

The chain has TRBV7-2 and TRBJ1-4; D gene uncertain. The CDR3 consists of 16 residues. The germline CDR1 and CDR2 sequences are SGHTA and FQGNSA. V lost 5 bases to trimming and J lost 7 bases, with 20 bases between them. Here the CDR3 DNA reads TGTGCCAGCAGCCAGGATTCGGGCCTTGCTGGTGAAAAACTGTTTTTT. As protein: CASSQDSGLAGEKLFF.

The chain uses TRBV20-1 and TRBJ1-4, with TRBD1 matching 10 bases. The V gene end was trimmed by 3 bases and the J gene end by 7 bases; junction bases not matched to a gene: 8. The CDR3 has 15 residues. Germline V lookup: CDR1 DFQATT, CDR2 SNEGSKA (reference sequence). DNA for the CDR3: TGCAGTGCTAGTGAGGACAGGGGGAATGGTGAAAAACTGTTTTTT. This translates into CSASEDRGNGEKLFF.

V and J are TRBV19 and TRBJ1-2; D possibly corresponds to TRBD1 (5 bases). The CDR3 is 13 residues long. CDR1 LNHDA and CDR2 SQIVND come from the germline V gene (reference sequence). Trimming left V 5 bases short and J 0 bases short, with 7 bases between. This CDR3 reads CASSWGTNYGYTF. CDR3 sequence (DNA): TGTGCCAGTAGTTGGGGGACTAACTATGGCTACACCTTC.

The chain couples TRBV2 to TRBJ2-1, with D perhaps matching TRBD1 (6 bases). The CDR3 runs to 12 residues. Per the germline V gene, CDR1 is SNHLY and CDR2 is FYNNEI. Between the trimmed V and J ends, which lost 7 bases and 9 bases, there was a span of 13 bases. CDR3 DNA sequence: TGTGCCAGCAACCAACAGGGCGGTGAGCAGTTCTTC. It specifies CASNQQGGEQFF.